This T cell receptor (beta chain) was sequenced in a study of T cell responses to AZD1222 COVID-19 vaccine. Second doses were pooled across both intervals (about 4 or about 12 weeks). V shed 5 bases, J shed 5 bases, and the junction held 7 bases outside the gene matches. Germline CDR1 SGHTA, CDR2 FQGNSA. CDR3 length: 14 amino acids. Sequenced by immunoSEQ multiplex PCR; TCRdb stores in-frame clones only, minus some. Seen here are 15,000 to 19,000 clones, about 88% observed once, and the top ten hold roughly 3%. The sequenced sample was peripheral blood, obtained 28 days after the second AZD1222 dose. The chain combines TRBV7-2 with TRBJ1-1; TRBD1 matches 8 bases. The clonotype was recovered from an adult who received the AZD1222 COVID-19 vaccine. The CDR3 DNA reads as TGTGCCAGCAGCGCATCAGGGGGCGGGACTGAAGCTTTCTTT. Residues: CASSASGGGTEAFF.